The clone carrying this T cell receptor (beta chain) occurred a few times. Its target is unknown. This sample was included in a study of tumor and adjacent non-tumor tissue in lung cancer. Notes on the study in general: Tumor tissue had significantly higher TCR diversity than normal lung.

Deletions cut 4 bases from V and 2 bases from J, with 27 bases between. Germline CDR1 and CDR2: MNHNS and SASEGT. The CDR3 covers 19 residues. RNA was extracted from bulk tissue without any cell sorting. The normal lung tissue was taken more than 3 cm from the tumor edge. TCRbeta libraries were built with three rounds of nested PCR, modified from ARM-PCR. In TCRdb, the multiplex PCR reads were re-called with MiXCR into one record per CDR3 protein. The data hold almost 75,000 distinct CDR3 sequences, with about two thirds observed a single time. Material: distant non-tumor lung tissue. This receptor was identified in a woman between 50 and 59 years old with non-small cell lung cancer. The rearrangement uses TRBV6-1 and TRBJ2-7; perhaps TRBD1 as D (7 bases). In DNA form, the CDR3 reads TGTGCCAGCAGTGCGACAGGGTGGGCCGGGGGAACTAACCCCTACGAGCAGTACTTC. It codes for CASSATGWAGGTNPYEQYF.